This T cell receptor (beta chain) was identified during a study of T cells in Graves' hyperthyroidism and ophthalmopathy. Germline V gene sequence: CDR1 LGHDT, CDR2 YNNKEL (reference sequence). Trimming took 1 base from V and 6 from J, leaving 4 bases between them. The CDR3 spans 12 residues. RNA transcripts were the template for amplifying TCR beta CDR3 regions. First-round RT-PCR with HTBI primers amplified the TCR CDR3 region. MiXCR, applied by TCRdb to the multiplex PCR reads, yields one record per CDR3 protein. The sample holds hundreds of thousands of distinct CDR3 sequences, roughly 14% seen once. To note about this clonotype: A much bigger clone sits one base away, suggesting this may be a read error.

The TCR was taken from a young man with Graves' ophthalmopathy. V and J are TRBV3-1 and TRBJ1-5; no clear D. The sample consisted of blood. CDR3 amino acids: CASSQASQPQHF. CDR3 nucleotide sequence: TGTGCCAGCAGCCAAGCTTCTCAGCCCCAGCATTTT.